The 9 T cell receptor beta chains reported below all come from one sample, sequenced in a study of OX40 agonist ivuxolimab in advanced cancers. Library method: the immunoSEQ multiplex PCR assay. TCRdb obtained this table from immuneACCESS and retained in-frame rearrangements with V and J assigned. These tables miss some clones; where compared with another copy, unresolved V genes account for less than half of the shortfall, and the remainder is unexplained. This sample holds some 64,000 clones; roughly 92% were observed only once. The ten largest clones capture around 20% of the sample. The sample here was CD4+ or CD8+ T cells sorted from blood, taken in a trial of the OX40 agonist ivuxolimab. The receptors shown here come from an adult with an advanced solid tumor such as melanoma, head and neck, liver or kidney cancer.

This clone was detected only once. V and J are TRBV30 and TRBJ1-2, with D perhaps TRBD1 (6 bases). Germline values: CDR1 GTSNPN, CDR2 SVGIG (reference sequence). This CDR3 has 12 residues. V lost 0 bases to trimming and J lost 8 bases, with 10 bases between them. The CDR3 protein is CAWSVYREGYTF. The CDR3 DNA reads TGTGCCTGGAGTGTTTACAGGGAGGGCTACACCTTC. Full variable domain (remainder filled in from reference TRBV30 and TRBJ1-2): SQTIHQWPATLVQPVGSPLSLECTVEGTSNPNLYWYRQAAGRGLQLLFYSVGIGQISSEVPQNLSASRPQDRQFILSSKKLLLSDSGFYLCAWSVYREGYTFGSGTRLTVV.

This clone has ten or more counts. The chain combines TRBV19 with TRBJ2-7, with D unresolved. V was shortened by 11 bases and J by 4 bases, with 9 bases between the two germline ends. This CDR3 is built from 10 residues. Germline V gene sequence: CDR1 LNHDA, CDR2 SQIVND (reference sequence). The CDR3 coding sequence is TGTGCCCCCTCCCTTTACGAGCAGTACTTC. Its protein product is CAPSLYEQYF.

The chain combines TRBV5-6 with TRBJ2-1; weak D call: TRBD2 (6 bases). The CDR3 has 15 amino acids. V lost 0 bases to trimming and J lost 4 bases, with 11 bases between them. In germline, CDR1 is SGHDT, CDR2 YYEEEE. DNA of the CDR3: TGTGCCAGCAGCTTGGTGGGGGGTCCTTACAATGAGCAGTTCTTC. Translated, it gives CASSLVGGPYNEQFF.

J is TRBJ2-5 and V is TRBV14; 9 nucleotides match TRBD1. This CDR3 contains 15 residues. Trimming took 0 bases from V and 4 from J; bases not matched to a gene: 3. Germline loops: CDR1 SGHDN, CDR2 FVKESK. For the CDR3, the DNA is TGTGCCAGCAGCCAAGATACAGGGGGCCGAGAGACCCAGTACTTC. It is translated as CASSQDTGGRETQYF.

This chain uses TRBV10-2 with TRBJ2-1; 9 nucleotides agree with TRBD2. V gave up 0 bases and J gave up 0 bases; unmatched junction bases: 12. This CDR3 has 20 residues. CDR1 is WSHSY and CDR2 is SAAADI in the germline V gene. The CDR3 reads CASSESAAGGFTSSYNEQFF. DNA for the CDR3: TGCGCCAGCAGTGAGTCGGCAGCGGGGGGTTTTACGAGCTCCTACAATGAGCAGTTCTTC.

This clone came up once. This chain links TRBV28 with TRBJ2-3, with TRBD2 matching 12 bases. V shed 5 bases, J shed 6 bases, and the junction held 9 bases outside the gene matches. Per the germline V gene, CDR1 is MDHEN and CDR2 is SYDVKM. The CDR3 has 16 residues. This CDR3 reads CASSLGLAGPGDTQYF. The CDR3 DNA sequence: TGTGCCAGCAGTCTTGGACTAGCGGGGCCCGGGGATACGCAGTATTTT.

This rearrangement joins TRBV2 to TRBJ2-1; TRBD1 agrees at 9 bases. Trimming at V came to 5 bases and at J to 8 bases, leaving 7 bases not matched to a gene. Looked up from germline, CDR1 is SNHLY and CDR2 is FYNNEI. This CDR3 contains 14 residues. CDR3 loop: CASSSGTGLDEQFF. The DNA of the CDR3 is TGTGCCAGCAGTTCCGGGACAGGGTTGGATGAGCAGTTCTTC. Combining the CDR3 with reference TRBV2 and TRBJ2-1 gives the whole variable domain EPEVTQTPSHQVTQMGQEVILRCVPISNHLYFYWYRQILGQKVEFLVSFYNNEISEKSEIFDDQFSVERPDGSNFTLKIRSTKLEDSAMYFCASSSGTGLDEQFFGPGTRLTVL.

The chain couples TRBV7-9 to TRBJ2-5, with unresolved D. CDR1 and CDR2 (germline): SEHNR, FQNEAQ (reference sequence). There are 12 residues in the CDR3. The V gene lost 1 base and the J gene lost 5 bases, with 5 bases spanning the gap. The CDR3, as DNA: TGTGCCAGCAGCTTAGGTCTTGAGACCCAGTACTTC. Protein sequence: CASSLGLETQYF. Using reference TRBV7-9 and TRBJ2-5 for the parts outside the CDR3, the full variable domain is DTGVSQNPRHKITKRGQNVTFRCDPISEHNRLYWYRQTLGQGPEFLTYFQNEAQLEKSRLLSDRFSAERPKGSFSTLEIQRTEQGDSAMYLCASSLGLETQYFGPGTRLLVL.

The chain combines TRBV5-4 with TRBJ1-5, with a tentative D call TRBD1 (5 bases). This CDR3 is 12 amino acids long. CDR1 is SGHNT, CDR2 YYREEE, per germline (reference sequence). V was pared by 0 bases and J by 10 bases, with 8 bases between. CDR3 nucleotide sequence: TGTGCCAGCAGCTTGGGGCAGGGACCCCAGCATTTT. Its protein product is CASSLGQGPQHF.